A selection of T cell receptor beta chains follows, all from one sample in a study of tumor and adjacent non-tumor tissue in lung cancer. TCRdb reprocessed the multiplex PCR reads via MiXCR and lists one record per CDR3 protein. In the table there are 85,000 or so distinct CDR3 sequences, around 80% of which are singletons. Sequencing was done on a sample of distant non-tumor lung tissue. The source of these receptors is a woman aged 45-65 years with non-small cell lung cancer. Each CDR3 is given with its conserved first and last residue. Fields, in order: J gene, V gene, D gene, clone size, CDR3 DNA, CDR3 protein. A D gene is named only where the DNA matches it firmly. Not all rows give a size; the values are once, few, many and, for expanded clones, a class.

TRBJ1-5 TRBV12-3/TRBV12-4 . . TGTGCCAGCAAGGGCAGGGGCAATATGCCCCAGCATTTT CASKGRGNMPQHF
TRBJ2-2 TRBV6-2/TRBV6-3 . . TGTGCCAGCAACACAGACACCGAGGAGTTGTTTTTT CASNTDTEELFF
TRBJ1-1 TRBV20-1 . . TGCAGTGCAGGCACCCGGGCAGACGTGGCTGAAGTTTTCTTT CSAGTRADVAEVFF
TRBJ1-6 TRBV20-1 TRBD1 many TGCAGTGCTAGACAGGGGGCGCATTCACCCCTCCACTTT CSARQGAHSPLHF
TRBJ2-1 TRBV11-2 . . TGTGCCAGCAGCTTCAGAGCGCGAGACCAGGTAGAGCAGTTCTTC CASSFRARDQVEQFF
TRBJ2-7 TRBV6-5 . . TGTGCCAGCAATAAGCCCGGGACACAACCCTACGAGCAGTACTTC CASNKPGTQPYEQYF
TRBJ2-1 TRBV24-1 . . TGTGGCGCCAGTGATTCGGGATTCCGAAGCTACTACAATGAGCAGTTCTTC CGASDSGFRSYYNEQFF
TRBJ2-7 TRBV6-1 . . TGTGCCAGCAGTACTCCATTCCCTATTCGCTTC CASSTPFPIRF
TRBJ2-1 TRBV28 . . TGTGCCAGCAGTCGCGCCTGGACAGTGACCAATGAGCAGTTCTTC CASSRAWTVTNEQFF
TRBJ2-1 TRBV6-2/TRBV6-3 . . TGTGGCAGCAGTTACTCGATTAGGAATGAGCAGTTCTTC CGSSYSIRNEQFF
TRBJ2-1 TRBV11-1 . medium-sized TGTGCCACGTCCCATGTCAACAATGAGCAGTTCTTC CATSHVNNEQFF
TRBJ2-1 TRBV14 TRBD2 many TGTGCCAGCAGCCCCAGACTAGCGGGGGAAAGCTCCTACAATGAGCAGTTCTTC CASSPRLAGESSYNEQFF
TRBJ2-3 TRBV29-1 TRBD1 . TGCAGTGCCATACTGACAGGGCCCACACATATGCAGTATTTT CSAILTGPTHMQYF
TRBJ2-3 TRBV6-1 TRBD1 . TGTGCCGGCAGTGTTACAGGGGCAGATACGCGGTATTTT CAGSVTGADTRYF
TRBJ1-2 TRBV29-1 . . TGCAGCGTTCGGGGAGTCGGGATTGGCTATGGCTACACTTTC CSVRGVGIGYGYTF
TRBJ2-7 TRBV20-1 TRBD2 few TGCAGTGCTTTAGCGGGAGCCGGTGGATACGAGCAGTACTTC CSALAGAGGYEQYF
TRBJ1-2 TRBV29-1 . many TGCAGCGTTGAAGAGATAGGGGGGTACTATGGCTACACCTTC CSVEEIGGYYGYTF
TRBJ2-1 TRBV6-5 . . TGTGCCAGCAGTTGGGGGAGTTCGGACAATGAGCAGTTCTTC CASSWGSSDNEQFF
TRBJ2-2 TRBV12-3/TRBV12-4 TRBD1 . TGTGCCAGCAGTTTATGGACAGGGACAAACACCGGGGAGTTGATTTTT CASSLWTGTNTGELIF
TRBJ2-3 TRBV10-3 . . TGTACCAGTATGGACAGCGGTAACATAGATACGCAGTATTTT CTSMDSGNIDTQYF
TRBJ2-2 TRBV12-3/TRBV12-4 TRBD2 . TGTACCAGCAGTTTAGCGGGAGCTGGTACCTGGGAGCTGTTTTTT CTSSLAGAGTWELFF
TRBJ2-5 TRBV5-1 TRBD2 . TGTGCCAGCAGCTTGGTTCCTAGCGGTCAAGAGGCCCAGTACTTC CASSLVPSGQEAQYF
TRBJ2-4 TRBV19 TRBD2 . TGTGCCAATAGTAGGTTTCCGGGAGGAGCCGGTTCGGAAAACATTCAGTACTTC CANSRFPGGAGSENIQYF
TRBJ2-1 TRBV11-2 . . TGTGCCAGCAGCCTTAGAAGTTCATTCGATGAGCAGTTCTTC CASSLRSSFDEQFF
TRBJ2-3 TRBV29-1 . . TGCAGCGTCGCATGCCAGGTGCCCGGGGCAGATACACAGTATTTT CSVACQVPGADTQYF
TRBJ2-7 TRBV29-1 . . TGCAGGCTTCGGACGGATACCTACGAGCAGTACTTC CRLRTDTYEQYF
TRBJ2-3 TRBV11-2 TRBD2 . TGTGTCAGTAGCATCAGACTAGCGGGAGGGAAATTGGGCACAGATACGCAGTATTTT CVSSIRLAGGKLGTDTQYF
TRBJ1-2 TRBV11-2 . . TGTGCCAGCAGCTTAGAGGGAACTGGGAACTATAGTTACACTTTC CASSLEGTGNYSYTF
TRBJ1-4 TRBV7-9 . . TGTGACAGCAGCTCGAGGAGCAACAATGAAAAACTGTTTTTT CDSSSRSNNEKLFF
TRBJ2-1 TRBV25-1 . . TGTGCCAGTACCATTGGGCGGGCCGGTGAGCATGAACAGTTCTTC CASTIGRAGEHEQFF
TRBJ2-1 TRBV6-1 TRBD2 . TGTGCCAGCAGTGACGGGGGGGGTCAGTACAATGAGCAGTTCTTC CASSDGGGQYNEQFF
TRBJ2-1 TRBV7-9 TRBD2 . TGTGCCAGCAGCCCGAGGCGGGCTAGCGGCCTTTACAATGAGCAGTTCTTC CASSPRRASGLYNEQFF
TRBJ2-5 TRBV11-2 TRBD2 . TGTGCCAGCAGCTCAGTTCTAGCGGCAGAGACGCGGTACTTC CASSSVLAAETRYF
TRBJ2-1 TRBV6-2/TRBV6-3 . . TGTGCCAGCGGCCTGCCCGCCAGGAGCTCTTACAATGAGCAGTTCTTC CASGLPARSSYNEQFF
TRBJ2-1 TRBV6-6 TRBD2 once TGTACCAGTAGAACCGGGAGCCTAGCGGGAAACAATGAGCAGTTCTTC CTSRTGSLAGNNEQFF
TRBJ2-7 TRBV6-2/TRBV6-3 . . TGTGCCAGCACCCTTGGGTCTTACTACGAGCAGTCCTTC CASTLGSYYEQSF
TRBJ1-1 TRBV6-5 . . TGTGCCAGCACCTACGACGGGAGAACCTGGGTCACTGAAGCTTTCTTT CASTYDGRTWVTEAFF
TRBJ2-7 TRBV29-1 . . TGCAGCGTTTCTTTACGAAGCAGGATAAGCAACGAGCAGTACTTC CSVSLRSRISNEQYF
TRBJ2-7 TRBV12-3/TRBV12-4 . . TGTGCCAGCAGCCCCCCCGTGGGTTCCTACGTGCAGTACTTC CASSPPVGSYVQYF
TRBJ1-6 TRBV6-5 . once TGCGCCAGCAGTTACACGACAGGAGATAATTCACTCCTCTACTTT CASSYTTGDNSLLYF
TRBJ2-5 TRBV2 TRBD1 once TGTGCCACGGGACAGAACCAAGAGACCCAGTACTTC CATGQNQETQYF
TRBJ2-3 TRBV11-2 . . TGTGCCGGCAGCTTGTGGGGCCAGCTAGCGACAGATACGCTGCATTTT CAGSLWGQLATDTLHF
TRBJ2-2 TRBV4-1 TRBD2 . TGCGCCAGCTGCCGCCGGACTAGCGGAGATCTGGAGCTGTTTTTC CASCRRTSGDLELFF
TRBJ1-1 TRBV12-3/TRBV12-4 TRBD1 . TGTGACAGCAGTTTCCGGACAGGGGGTTCGAACACTGAAGCTTTCTTT CDSSFRTGGSNTEAFF
TRBJ2-1 TRBV30 . . TGTGCCTGGCGGCGGAAGAACCCCTACAATGAGCAGTTCTTC CAWRRKNPYNEQFF
TRBJ2-3 TRBV6-5 TRBD2 . TGTGCCAGCGGTCCCATCGGCGGGAGGGCCGGGGGTACGCAATATTTT CASGPIGGRAGGTQYF
TRBJ2-2 TRBV20-1 . once TGCAGTGCTAGCGGAAACACCGGGGAGTTGTCTTTT CSASGNTGELSF
TRBJ2-7 TRBV7-9 TRBD2 many TGTGCCAGCAGCTTAAGTCGGGACTACCCCTCCTACGAGCAGTACTTC CASSLSRDYPSYEQYF
TRBJ2-7 TRBV5-5 . . TGTGGCAGCAGCTTGGAGGGCACCATCACATACGATCAGTACTTC CGSSLEGTITYDQYF
TRBJ2-5 TRBV5-1 . once TGCGCCAGCAGCGTAGACAGCACAAGAGAGACTCAGTACTTC CASSVDSTRETQYF
TRBJ1-1 TRBV4-1 . . TGCGCCAGCAGCCACCGTACAAGGGGCACTGAAGCTTTCTTT CASSHRTRGTEAFF
TRBJ1-1 TRBV6-5 . few TGTGCCAGTAGTTACCTCTCTGGGTCAAACACTGAAGCTGTCTTT CASSYLSGSNTEAVF
TRBJ2-7 TRBV5-1 TRBD1 few TGCGCCAGCAGCCCGTTTCCGGGACAGGGCTACGAGCAGTACTTC CASSPFPGQGYEQYF
TRBJ2-1 TRBV4-2 . . TGTGCCAGCAGTCAAGGGGGTAGCGGAGACTACAATAAGCATTTCTTC CASSQGGSGDYNKHFF
TRBJ2-1 TRBV12-3/TRBV12-4 . . TGTGCCAGTAGTTTGGGAGCGGTAGATGAGCAGTTCTTC CASSLGAVDEQFF